The 29 T cell receptor beta chains in this list originate from one sample, sequenced in a study of vaccination and CD4 T cells after COVID-19. Treatment reported: approximately 11-day PBMC culture with coronavirus spike peptide pools or control peptides (ViraFEST assay). Sequencing of the DNA from cultured CD4+ T cells was carried out with the Oncomine TCR Beta short-read assay. From the PCR reads, TCRdb called clonotypes with MiXCR, one entry per CDR3 protein. The data show around 13,000 distinct CDR3 sequences, with about 44% seen just once and 15% held by the top ten. The antigens these receptors bind are not known. The sequenced material came from CD4+ T cells from blood, cultured in vitro. The receptors come from a human donor who had recovered from COVID-19.

The chain links TRBV5-6 to TRBJ2-7; D may be TRBD1 (5 bases). V was cut by 0 bases and J by 3 bases, with 7 bases left in between. The CDR3 extends over 13 amino acids. Per germline, CDR1 SGHDT and CDR2 YYEEEE. DNA of the CDR3: TGTGCCAGCAGCTTGGACAGGAACTACGAGCAGTACTTC. Its protein is CASSLDRNYEQYF. Complete variable domain (other parts from reference TRBV5-6 and TRBJ2-7): DAGVTQSPTHLIKTRGQQVTLRCSPKSGHDTVSWYQQALGQGPQFIFQYYEEEERQRGNFPDRFSGHQFPNYSSELNVNALLLGDSALYLCASSLDRNYEQYFGPGTRLTVT.

The chain is built from TRBV2 and TRBJ2-7; no clear D gene. Germline-derived CDR1 and CDR2 are SNHLY and FYNNEI. Trimming pared 4 bases from V and 5 bases from J, leaving 15 bases between. This CDR3 spans 14 amino acids. CDR3 coding DNA: TGTGCCAGCAGTGCCCCTCGGAGTCTAAACGAGCAGTACTTC. Amino acid sequence: CASSAPRSLNEQYF. The full variable domain, its missing parts supplied by reference TRBV2 and TRBJ2-7, is EPEVTQTPSHQVTQMGQEVILRCVPISNHLYFYWYRQILGQKVEFLVSFYNNEISEKSEIFDDQFSVERPDGSNFTLKIRSTKLEDSAMYFCASSAPRSLNEQYFGPGTRLTVT.

CDR3 sequence: CASSYSSGLAGGTDTQYF. DNA for the CDR3: TGTGCCAGCAGTTACTCCTCCGGACTAGCGGGGGGCACAGATACGCAGTATTTT. The V and J genes are TRBV6-5 and TRBJ2-3; the match to TRBD2 covers 13 bases. This CDR3 spans 18 amino acids. The junction had 4 bases not matched to a gene; V was cut back by 0 bases and J by 1 base. Per the germline V gene, CDR1 is MNHEY and CDR2 is SVGAGI.

This clonotype has just one count. This rearrangement joins TRBV10-3 to TRBJ2-3, with 10 bases matching TRBD2. Trimming removed 4 bases from V and 6 bases from J; junction bases left unmatched: 7. This CDR3 has 15 residues. The germline V gene has CDR1 ENHRY and CDR2 SYGVKD. CDR3 protein: CAISGPSGSSDTQYF. For the CDR3, the DNA is TGTGCCATCAGTGGTCCTAGCGGGAGTTCTGATACGCAGTATTTT.

V usage is TRBV27 and J usage is TRBJ2-7; TRBD2 might be the D (5 bases). The V and J ends lost 5 bases and 3 bases respectively, with 11 bases between them. The germline V gene encodes CDR1 MNHEY and CDR2 SMNVEV (reference sequence). The CDR3 contains 13 residues. The CDR3 spells CASSTLGSYEQYF. The CDR3 coding sequence is TGTGCCAGCAGTACCCTGGGGAGCTACGAGCAGTACTTC.

This clonotype was detected only a few times. CDR3 in DNA: TGTGCCAGCAGGCCGGGACTCGTCTCACCCCTCCACTTT. Translating it yields CASRPGLVSPLHF. The rearrangement uses TRBV27 and TRBJ1-6; weak D call: TRBD1 (5 bases). Germline lookup yields CDR1 MNHEY and CDR2 SMNVEV (reference sequence). V lost 6 bases and J 10 bases, leaving 13 bases between the germline ends. This CDR3 comprises 13 residues.

This clonotype appeared a few times. This chain joins TRBV27 and TRBJ1-3; D remains unclear. This CDR3 is 15 amino acids long. The ends were cut back, 4 bases at V and 0 bases at J, with 10 bases in the middle. CDR1 and CDR2 (germline): MNHEY, SMNVEV (reference sequence). For the CDR3, the DNA is TGTGCCAGCAGTTCGAACAGCCTCTCTGGAAACACCATATATTTT. Its protein product is CASSSNSLSGNTIYF.

This chain connects TRBV30 to TRBJ2-5; D remains unclear. The CDR3 contains 12 residues. V shed 1 base and J shed 4 bases, with 7 bases lying between them. From germline, CDR1 is GTSNPN and CDR2 SVGIG (reference sequence). CDR3 nucleotides: TGTGCCTGGAGTGGTGGGCGAGAGACCCAGTACTTC. This sequence encodes CAWSGGRETQYF.

Within the sample, this clonotype is medium-sized. The chain has TRBV7-2 and TRBJ1-5, with TRBD1 as a possible D gene (6 bases). The germline V and J ends were trimmed by 0 bases and 2 bases, with 11 bases remaining between them. CDR1 is SGHTA and CDR2 is FQGNSA in the germline V gene. The CDR3 spans 16 residues. The CDR3 region is CASSLAGGHGNQPQHF. The CDR3 bases are TGTGCCAGCAGCTTAGCGGGGGGGCATGGCAATCAGCCCCAGCATTTT.

The chain recombines TRBV28 with TRBJ1-6; 7 bases agree with TRBD1. The CDR3 loop spans 13 amino acids. V trimming: 5 bases; J trimming: 6 bases; junction bases outside the gene matches: 1. Germline assignment: CDR1 MDHEN and CDR2 SYDVKM. The CDR3 spells CASSRQGNSPLHF. For the CDR3, the DNA is TGTGCCAGCAGTCGACAGGGTAATTCACCCCTCCACTTT.

This clonotype was counted between two and nine times. The chain couples TRBV27 to TRBJ1-2; 7 nucleotides agree with TRBD1. The CDR3 totals 15 residues. Germline V gives CDR1 MNHEY, CDR2 SMNVEV (reference sequence). Trimming took 3 bases from V and 4 from J; bases not matched to a gene: 8. The CDR3 spells CASSLRTGAFYGYTF. The CDR3 DNA sequence: TGTGCCAGCAGTTTGAGGACAGGAGCTTTCTATGGCTACACCTTC.

This clonotype showed up just a few times. This chain links TRBV6-1 with TRBJ2-7, with no clear D. V gave up 2 bases and J gave up 5 bases, with 10 bases separating them. Germline lookup yields CDR1 MNHNS and CDR2 SASEGT. This CDR3 comprises 13 residues. The DNA for the CDR3 is TGTGCCAGCAGTGAACCCCCGAGCCACGAGCAGTACTTC. Its protein product is CASSEPPSHEQYF.

This rearrangement joins TRBV20-1 to TRBJ1-4; no definite D call. Germline lookup yields CDR1 DFQATT and CDR2 SNEGSKA (reference sequence). V was cut by 3 bases and J by 8 bases, with 10 bases left in between. The CDR3 consists of 12 residues. The CDR3 loop reads CSASGPGEKLFF. CDR3 DNA sequence: TGCAGTGCTAGTGGGCCCGGGGAAAAACTGTTTTTT.

The chain joins TRBV5-1 to TRBJ1-6; 9 bases are a match to TRBD1. Losses at the gene ends were 3 bases for V and 0 bases for J; bases not matched to a gene: 4. The CDR3 is 17 residues long. Looked up from germline, CDR1 is SGHRS and CDR2 is YFSETQ. In DNA form, the CDR3 reads TGCGCCAGCAGCTCGGACAGGGGAGACTCCTATAATTCACCCCTCCACTTT. This gives the protein CASSSDRGDSYNSPLHF.

The chain recombines TRBV28 with TRBJ1-2; 8 nucleotides align to TRBD1. This CDR3 comprises 14 residues. With V trimmed by 6 bases and J by 8 bases, 11 bases remained unmatched. Germline-derived CDR1 and CDR2 are MDHEN and SYDVKM. For the CDR3, the DNA is TGTGCCAGCAGCCTGGATGGCAGGGGGCTCGGCTACACCTTC. As protein: CASSLDGRGLGYTF.

The genes are TRBV7-6 and TRBJ2-2; the D gene is possibly TRBD1 (6 bases). The CDR3 extends over 16 amino acids. Trimming took 5 bases from V and 1 from J, leaving 14 bases between them. From germline, CDR1 is SGHVS and CDR2 FNYEAQ. CDR3 nucleotides: TGTGCCAGCAGCGACCGGGACACGTGGAACACCGGGGAGCTGTTTTTT. This codes for CASSDRDTWNTGELFF.

The chain uses TRBV7-2 and TRBJ2-1; D gene ambiguous. The CDR3 totals 15 residues. Trimming removed 5 bases from V and 0 bases from J, with 11 bases in between. Germline V gene sequence: CDR1 SGHTA, CDR2 FQGNSA. CDR3 DNA: TGTGCCAGCAGCCTCCGCCACAGCTCCTACAATGAGCAGTTCTTC. Translated: CASSLRHSSYNEQFF.

This clonotype came up once. J is TRBJ2-1 and V is TRBV30; D may be TRBD1 (6 bases). V lost 4 bases to trimming and J lost 4 bases, with 11 bases between them. This CDR3 has 13 amino acids. Germline CDR1 and CDR2: GTSNPN and SVGIG (reference sequence). As DNA, the CDR3 is TGTGCCTGGACTCCCGACAGGTACAATGAGCAGTTCTTC. Protein: CAWTPDRYNEQFF.

This sequence joins TRBV5-5 and TRBJ1-6; TRBD1 agrees at 8 bases. V lost 4 bases, J lost 14 bases, and 14 bases stayed unmatched. The germline V gene encodes CDR1 SGHKS and CDR2 YYEKEE (reference sequence). The CDR3 length is 15 residues. CDR3 sequence reads: CASSIRTGILSTLHF. As DNA, the CDR3 is TGTGCCAGCAGCATAAGGACAGGGATTCTCTCAACCCTCCACTTT.

This clonotype was seen more than once but under ten times. The CDR3: CASSLGQVETQYF. In DNA form, the CDR3 reads TGTGCCAGCAGCCTGGGACAGGTAGAGACCCAGTACTTC. This chain links TRBV7-9 with TRBJ2-5; 8 bases fit TRBD1. Germline-derived CDR1 and CDR2 are SEHNR and FQNEAQ (reference sequence). After removal of 5 bases from V and 4 bases from J, the junction contained 3 bases not matched to a gene. This CDR3 comprises 13 residues.

This clonotype was observed a few times. This chain uses TRBV11-1 with TRBJ2-5; D unresolved. V lost 5 bases and J 3 bases, leaving 7 bases between the germline ends. The germline V gene has CDR1 SGHAT and CDR2 FQDESV (reference sequence). The CDR3 is made up of 12 amino acids. The CDR3 DNA sequence: TGTGCCAGCAGCCCCGCAGAAGAGACCCAGTACTTC. Protein: CASSPAEETQYF.

This chain connects TRBV15 to TRBJ2-7; D is possibly TRBD2 (6 bases). CDR1 is LNHNV, CDR2 YYDKDF, per germline (reference sequence). V lost 1 base to trimming and J lost 0 bases, with 10 bases between them. The CDR3 sequence is 15 residues long. The CDR3 region has the DNA TGTGCCACCAGCAGAGCCGCGGGAACCTCCTACGAGCAGTACTTC. Its protein product is CATSRAAGTSYEQYF.

This clonotype was observed a few times. This rearrangement joins TRBV15 to TRBJ2-3; D is uncertain. The V end lost 3 bases, the J end lost 1 base, and 5 bases lay between the germline ends. This CDR3 is built from 13 residues. Germline values: CDR1 LNHNV, CDR2 YYDKDF (reference sequence). CDR3 loop: CATSSERTDTQYF. In DNA, the CDR3 is TGTGCCACCAGCAGCGAGCGCACAGATACGCAGTATTTT.

This rearrangement joins TRBV6-1 to TRBJ2-6; tentative D call: TRBD1 (5 bases). The CDR3 is made up of 18 amino acids. CDR1 is MNHNS, CDR2 SASEGT, per germline. V was shortened by 8 bases and J by 0 bases, with 20 bases between the two germline ends. CDR3 in amino acids: CASLLARTYASGANVLTF. The CDR3 DNA reads TGTGCCAGCCTTTTAGCTCGGACATATGCCTCTGGGGCCAACGTCCTGACTTTC.

The chain is built from TRBV9 and TRBJ2-3, with D unresolved. Germline loops: CDR1 SGDLS, CDR2 YYNGEE. The CDR3 is 16 residues long. Between the trimmed V and J ends, which lost 0 bases and 6 bases, there was a span of 17 bases. The DNA of the CDR3 is TGTGCCAGCAGCGTAGGAGGCAGAAGACACACCGATACGCAGTATTTT. Residues: CASSVGGRRHTDTQYF.

The chain combines TRBV4-1 with TRBJ1-1; D remains unclear. V gave up 1 base and J gave up 0 bases, with 6 bases separating them. Germline CDR1 is MGHRA and CDR2 is YSYEKL. CDR3 length: 14 amino acids. CDR3 in amino acids: CASSQGPVNTEAFF. The CDR3, as DNA: TGCGCCAGCAGCCAAGGCCCGGTGAACACTGAAGCTTTCTTT.

Only a few counts were recorded for this clonotype. V is TRBV6-2 or TRBV6-3 and J is TRBJ1-1, with a possible D match to TRBD1 (5 bases). V was shortened by 4 bases and J by 1 base, with 13 bases between the two germline ends. Per germline, CDR1 MNHEY and CDR2 SVGEGT. The CDR3 covers 15 residues. The CDR3 loop reads CASSLTRGPNTEAFF. The CDR3 coding sequence is TGTGCCAGCAGTTTGACAAGGGGACCGAACACTGAAGCTTTCTTT.

The chain employs TRBV11-2 and TRBJ2-7; TRBD1 aligns across 7 bases. Germline assignment: CDR1 SGHAT and CDR2 FQNNGV. The CDR3 spans 15 residues. J lost 3 bases, V lost 1 base, and 6 bases had no gene match. The CDR3 DNA follows: TGTGCCAGCAGCTTAGGACAGGGTTTAAGCTACGAGCAGTACTTC. As protein: CASSLGQGLSYEQYF.

This chain connects TRBV6-5 to TRBJ1-4; TRBD1 might be the D (5 bases). Germline CDR1 and CDR2: MNHEY and SVGAGI. Trimming cost V 4 bases and J 3 bases, with 9 bases left between them. The CDR3 extends over 14 amino acids. In DNA form, the CDR3 reads TGTGCCAGCAGTTGGGGGGGACCTAATGAAAAACTGTTTTTT. This codes for CASSWGGPNEKLFF.